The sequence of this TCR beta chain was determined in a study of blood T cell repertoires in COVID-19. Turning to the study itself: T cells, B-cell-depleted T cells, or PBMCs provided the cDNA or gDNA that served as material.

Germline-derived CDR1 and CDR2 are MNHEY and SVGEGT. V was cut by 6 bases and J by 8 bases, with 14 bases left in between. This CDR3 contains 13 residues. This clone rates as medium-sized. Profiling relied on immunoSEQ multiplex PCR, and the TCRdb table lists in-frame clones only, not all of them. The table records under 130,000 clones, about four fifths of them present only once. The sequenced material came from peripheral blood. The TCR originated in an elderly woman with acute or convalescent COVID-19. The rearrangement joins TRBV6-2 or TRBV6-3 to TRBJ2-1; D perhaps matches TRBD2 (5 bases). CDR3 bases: TGTGCCAGCAGCTATAGCGAGACGGATGAGCAGTTCTTC. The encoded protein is CASSYSETDEQFF.